One and the same sample provided the 29 T cell receptor beta chains below, sequenced in a study of STAT5B mutations in CD4+ large granular lymphocyte leukemia. Using immunoSEQ multiplex PCR, the repertoire was profiled, and TCRdb retains in-frame clones only, with some absent. The profile shows 30,000 to 40,000 clones, approximately 88% of them singletons. Material: CD4+ T cells from blood buffy coats. The source of these receptors is a human donor in good health.

This clone was detected only a few times. The genes are TRBV11-3 and TRBJ1-1, with D uncertain. Germline CDR1 SGHNT, CDR2 YENEEA. The CDR3 runs 13 residues. With 0 bases removed from V and 1 base from J, the gap between germline ends came to 3 bases. The CDR3, as DNA: TGTGCCAGCAGCTTAGAAGCGAACACTGAAGCTTTCTTT. It codes for CASSLEANTEAFF.

This chain uses TRBV25-1 with TRBJ2-5; D unclear. Germline V gene lookup returns CDR1 MGHDK and CDR2 SYGVNS. Trimming cost V 7 bases and J 3 bases, with 0 bases left between them. The CDR3 runs 9 residues. The CDR3 DNA sequence: TGTGCCAGCAAAGAGACCCAGTACTTC. Its translation is CASKETQYF.

The chain recombines TRBV10-3 with TRBJ2-7; TRBD1 matches at 10 bases. The CDR3 is 15 residues long. V dropped 8 bases and J dropped 1; count of bases not matched to a gene: 8. Germline CDR1 reads ENHRY; CDR2 reads SYGVKD. The CDR3, as DNA: TGTGCCATCGGGGATTCGGACAGGGGGTCCTACGAGCAGTACTTC. Amino acid sequence: CAIGDSDRGSYEQYF.

The CDR3 sequence is CASTLSGSLGYNEQFF. The CDR3 DNA reads TGTGCCAGCACCCTAAGCGGGAGTCTCGGTTACAATGAGCAGTTCTTC. V usage is TRBV7-6 and J usage is TRBJ2-1, with 8 bases aligning to TRBD2. Trimming at V came to 7 bases and at J to 4 bases, leaving 12 bases not matched to a gene. Germline V gene sequence: CDR1 SGHVS, CDR2 FNYEAQ. The CDR3 is 16 amino acids.

This chain joins TRBV10-3 and TRBJ1-5, with unresolved D. This CDR3 region has 14 residues. Germline V CDR1 and CDR2: ENHRY, SYGVKD. With 0 bases removed from V and 7 bases from J, the gap between germline ends came to 10 bases. CDR3: CAISESNRGQPQHF. CDR3 nucleotide sequence: TGTGCCATCAGTGAGTCGAACAGAGGACAGCCCCAGCATTTT.

The CDR3 loop is CASSLSPRRGDSYEQYF. CDR3 bases: TGTGCCAGCAGTTTATCCCCCCGGCGGGGAGACTCCTACGAGCAGTACTTC. The chain combines TRBV28 with TRBJ2-7; possible D gene TRBD2, 6 bases. Germline CDR1 reads MDHEN; CDR2 reads SYDVKM. Trimming removed 1 base from V and 0 bases from J, with 16 bases in between. The CDR3 loop spans 17 amino acids. Complete variable domain (other parts from reference TRBV28 and TRBJ2-7): DVKVTQSSRYLVKRTGEKVFLECVQDMDHENMFWYRQDPGLGLRLIYFSYDVKMKEKGDIPEGYSVSREKKERFSLILESASTNQTSMYLCASSLSPRRGDSYEQYFGPGTRLTVT.

The rearrangement links TRBV19 to TRBJ1-1, with 9 nucleotides matching TRBD1. This CDR3 has 15 amino acids. Germline V gene lookup returns CDR1 LNHDA and CDR2 SQIVND (reference sequence). With V trimmed by 5 bases and J by 1 base, 5 bases remained unmatched. CDR3 residues: CASSVQQGANTEAFF. CDR3 in DNA: TGTGCCAGTAGTGTACAACAGGGGGCGAACACTGAAGCTTTCTTT. The full variable domain, in which reference TRBV19 and TRBJ1-1 provide the parts outside the CDR3, is DGGITQSPKYLFRKEGQNVTLSCEQNLNHDAMYWYRQDPGQGLRLIYYSQIVNDFQKGDIAEGYSVSREKKESFPLTVTSAQKNPTAFYLCASSVQQGANTEAFFGQGTRLTVV.

V gene TRBV10-1 combines with J gene TRBJ2-3; D is possibly TRBD2 (6 bases). V dropped 6 bases and J dropped 6 bases, with 16 bases sitting between them. The CDR3 is made up of 14 amino acids. Germline CDR1 reads WNHNN; CDR2 reads SYGVQD (reference sequence). The CDR3 here is CASRPDSREDTQYF. Here the CDR3 DNA reads TGCGCCAGCAGACCCGACTCTCGGGAGGATACGCAGTATTTT.

The chain combines TRBV6-5 with TRBJ2-1; 8 nucleotides align to TRBD1. With V trimmed by 6 bases and J by 8 bases, 6 bases remained unmatched. This CDR3 contains 13 residues. Germline CDR1 MNHEY, CDR2 SVGAGI. The CDR3 loop reads CASRITGGHEQFF. The CDR3 DNA follows: TGTGCCAGCAGGATTACAGGGGGTCATGAGCAGTTCTTC.

The gene calls are TRBV10-3 and TRBJ1-3; tentative D call: TRBD1 (6 bases). The CDR3 loop spans 17 amino acids. CDR1 ENHRY and CDR2 SYGVKD come from the germline V gene. Trimming removed 5 bases from V and 0 bases from J, with 17 bases in between. CDR3 sequence reads: CAISYSAGEISGNTIYF. Written as DNA, the CDR3 is TGTGCCATCAGTTACTCCGCAGGGGAAATCTCTGGAAACACCATATATTTT.

This chain connects TRBV28 to TRBJ2-1; no clear D. Trimming removed 5 bases at V and 2 bases at J, with 10 bases between. The CDR3 sequence is 14 residues long. Germline-derived CDR1 and CDR2 are MDHEN and SYDVKM. CDR3 in DNA: TGTGCCAGCAGTCGACTCCAAACCTACAATGAGCAGTTCTTC. Protein: CASSRLQTYNEQFF.

The chain uses TRBV4-1 and TRBJ1-2; the match to TRBD1 covers 8 bases. CDR3 size: 16 residues. CDR1 is MGHRA, CDR2 YSYEKL, per germline. V shed 1 base, J shed 8 bases, and the junction held 12 bases outside the gene matches. The CDR3 is CASSQAGGNPIGGYTF. CDR3 nucleotide sequence: TGCGCCAGCAGCCAAGCAGGGGGCAACCCAATAGGGGGCTACACCTTC.

This chain joins TRBV19 and TRBJ1-1, with D perhaps TRBD1 (5 bases). This CDR3 is 12 amino acids long. The V and J ends lost 0 bases and 11 bases respectively, with 10 bases between them. The germline CDR1 and CDR2 sequences are LNHDA and SQIVND (reference sequence). CDR3 loop: CASSIEGWGAFF. In DNA form, the CDR3 reads TGTGCCAGTAGTATAGAGGGCTGGGGGGCTTTCTTT.

The chain links TRBV7-8 to TRBJ2-7, with D possibly being TRBD2 (6 bases). There are 15 residues in the CDR3. Germline loops: CDR1 SGHVS, CDR2 FQNEAQ. Trimming removed 5 bases from V and 0 bases from J, with 14 bases in between. CDR3 sequence (DNA): TGTGCCAGCAGCCCCCGCCGGGGGAGCTCCTACGAGCAGTACTTC. Amino acid sequence: CASSPRRGSSYEQYF.

V usage is TRBV19 and J usage is TRBJ2-7; D tentatively fits TRBD1 or TRBD2 (6 bases each). This CDR3 comprises 15 residues. Germline values: CDR1 LNHDA, CDR2 SQIVND (reference sequence). V lost 3 bases and J lost 2, with 14 bases in between. This CDR3 is CASSMAWGATYEQYF. CDR3 in DNA: TGTGCCAGTAGTATGGCCTGGGGGGCCACCTACGAGCAGTACTTC.

This rearrangement joins TRBV9 to TRBJ2-5; the match to TRBD2 covers 9 bases. The CDR3 has 15 residues. J was trimmed by 5 bases and V by 0 bases; bases with no gene match: 5. CDR1 is SGDLS and CDR2 is YYNGEE in the germline V gene. The CDR3 DNA reads TGTGCCAGCAGCGTAGCAACTAGCGGGCTGGAGACCCAGTACTTC. Protein product: CASSVATSGLETQYF.

This chain uses TRBV29-1 with TRBJ2-1; 9 bases are a match to TRBD2. This CDR3 spans 16 amino acids. The germline V gene has CDR1 SQVTM and CDR2 ANQGSEA. Losses at the gene ends were 6 bases for V and 3 bases for J; bases not matched to a gene: 12. The CDR3 is CSVDLPTSGNYNEQFF. Here the CDR3 DNA reads TGCAGCGTAGATCTGCCGACTAGCGGCAACTACAATGAGCAGTTCTTC.

This sequence joins TRBV4-3 and TRBJ1-3, with 7 bases fitting TRBD1. The CDR3 is made up of 17 amino acids. Unmatched junction bases numbered 7, after V lost 2 bases and J lost 0 bases. CDR1 is LGHNA, CDR2 YSLEER, per germline. CDR3 loop: CASSQTFGTDSGNTIYF. DNA for the CDR3: TGCGCCAGCAGCCAAACCTTCGGGACAGACTCTGGAAACACCATATATTTT.

This clone was seen a handful of times. At the DNA level, this CDR3 is encoded by other sequences in the same sample as well. J is TRBJ1-5 and V is TRBV6-5, with 7 nucleotides matching TRBD1. V shed 5 bases, J shed 7 bases, and the junction held 5 bases outside the gene matches. The CDR3 consists of 13 residues. The V gene's germline CDR1 is MNHEY and CDR2 SVGAGI. CDR3 nucleotide sequence: TGTGCCAGCAGTCGACAGGGCGGACAGCCCCAGCATTTT. Residues: CASSRQGGQPQHF.

The chain carries TRBV6-6 and TRBJ2-2; TRBD2 might be the D (5 bases). CDR1 MNHNY and CDR2 SVGAGI come from the germline V gene (reference sequence). The ends were cut back, 0 bases at V and 7 bases at J, with 15 bases in the middle. The CDR3 runs to 16 residues. CDR3 DNA sequence: TGTGCCAGCAGTTACTCTTTAGGGCTCGAGGGCGGGGAGCTGTTTTTT. Translating gives CASSYSLGLEGGELFF.

This sequence joins TRBV7-3 and TRBJ2-1, with 12 positions matching TRBD2. CDR3 size: 15 residues. CDR1 and CDR2 (germline): SGHTA, FQGTGA. V gave up 1 base and J gave up 7 bases; unmatched junction bases: 2. As DNA, the CDR3 is TGTGCCAGCAGCTTAATCGGGACTAGCGGGAATGAGCAGTTCTTC. Translated: CASSLIGTSGNEQFF.

This clone was detected only once. The rearrangement joins TRBV2 to TRBJ1-2, with no clear D. CDR1 and CDR2 from the germline V gene are SNHLY and FYNNEI. This CDR3 region has 12 residues. Trimming took off 8 bases at V and 7 bases at J, with 14 bases between the two ends. The CDR3 bases are TGTGCCAGCCTCTGGGCGGCTGGTGGCTACACCTTC. This codes for CASLWAAGGYTF.

CDR3 amino acids: CASSSGTVRGYTF. The CDR3 nucleotides are TGTGCCAGCAGTTCCGGGACAGTCCGGGGCTACACCTTC. This chain uses TRBV28 with TRBJ1-2; TRBD1 matches at 7 bases. This CDR3 is 13 amino acids long. Trimming cost V 4 bases and J 8 bases; bases outside gene matches: 7. In germline, CDR1 is MDHEN, CDR2 SYDVKM.

The V and J genes are TRBV7-6 and TRBJ2-7; TRBD1 matches at 9 bases. The V and J ends lost 4 bases and 3 bases, in that order; junction bases with no gene match: 1. The germline V gene has CDR1 SGHVS and CDR2 FNYEAQ. This CDR3 has 13 residues. CDR3 protein: CASSSTGGYEQYF. The CDR3 region has the DNA TGTGCCAGCAGCTCGACAGGGGGCTACGAGCAGTACTTC. The full variable domain, its missing parts supplied by reference TRBV7-6 and TRBJ2-7, is GAGVSQSPRYKVTKRGQDVALRCDPISGHVSLYWYRQALGQGPEFLTYFNYEAQQDKSGLPNDRFSAERPEGSISTLTIQRTEQRDSAMYRCASSSTGGYEQYFGPGTRLTVT.

The chain carries TRBV5-1 and TRBJ1-3, with a possible D match to TRBD1 (5 bases). This CDR3 contains 16 residues. Trimming shortened V by 1 base and J by 1 base, and 12 bases separated the two germline ends. Germline V gene sequence: CDR1 SGHRS, CDR2 YFSETQ. The CDR3: CASSLNTGESGNTIYF. The DNA for the CDR3 is TGCGCCAGCAGCTTGAATACGGGGGAATCTGGAAACACCATATATTTT. Full variable domain (missing parts from reference TRBV5-1 and TRBJ1-3): KAGVTQTPRYLIKTRGQQVTLSCSPISGHRSVSWYQQTPGQGLQFLFEYFSETQRNKGNFPGRFSGRQFSNSRSEMNVSTLELGDSALYLCASSLNTGESGNTIYFGEGSWLTVV.

CDR3 in DNA: TGTGCCAGCAGCACTGGACAGGGAGGGGGCTACACCTTC. Protein: CASSTGQGGGYTF. This sequence joins TRBV7-2 and TRBJ1-2; 8 positions agree with TRBD1. Germline CDR1 is SGHTA and CDR2 is FQGNSA. CDR3 length: 13 amino acids. V dropped 5 bases and J dropped 8; count of bases not matched to a gene: 7.

This clone was observed a single time. The chain employs TRBV19 and TRBJ1-2; TRBD1 agrees at 7 bases. The germline gives CDR1 LNHDA, CDR2 SQIVND (reference sequence). The V and J ends lost 10 bases and 5 bases, in that order; junction bases with no gene match: 13. CDR3 length: 14 amino acids. The CDR3 coding sequence is TGTGCCACATTGACGCGAGACAGGGATTATGGCTACACCTTC. Translation gives CATLTRDRDYGYTF.

The rearrangement uses TRBV21-1 and TRBJ2-1; TRBD2, the D gene given by the table, was not confirmed from the DNA. TRBV21-1 is classified as a pseudogene. The CDR3 runs 14 residues. In DNA form, the CDR3 reads TGTGCCAGCAGCGGGACTAGCGGTTACAATGAGCAGTTCTTC. This sequence encodes CASSGTSGYNEQFF.

V and J are TRBV14 and TRBJ2-1, with unresolved D. The CDR3 contains 14 residues. Trimming took 4 bases from V and 2 from J, leaving 9 bases between them. Germline V gene lookup returns CDR1 SGHDN and CDR2 FVKESK. The CDR3 loop is CASSPLGPYNEQFF. The CDR3 DNA sequence: TGTGCCAGCAGCCCCTTAGGGCCCTACAATGAGCAGTTCTTC.